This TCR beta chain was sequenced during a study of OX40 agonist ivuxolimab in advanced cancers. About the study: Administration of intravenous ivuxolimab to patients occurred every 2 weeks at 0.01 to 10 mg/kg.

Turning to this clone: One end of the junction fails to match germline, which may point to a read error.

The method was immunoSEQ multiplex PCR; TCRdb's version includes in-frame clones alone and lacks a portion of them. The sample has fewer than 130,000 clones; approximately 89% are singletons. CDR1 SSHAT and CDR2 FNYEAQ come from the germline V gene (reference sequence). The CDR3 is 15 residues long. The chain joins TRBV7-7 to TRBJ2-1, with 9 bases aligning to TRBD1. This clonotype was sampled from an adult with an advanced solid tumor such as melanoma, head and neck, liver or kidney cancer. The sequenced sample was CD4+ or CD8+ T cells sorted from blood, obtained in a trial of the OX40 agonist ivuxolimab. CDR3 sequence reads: CASSPGQGSYNEQFF. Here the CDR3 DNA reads TGTGCTAGCAGCCCGGGACAGGGCTCTTACAATGAGCAGTTCTTC.